A single sample gave rise to the 13 T cell receptor beta chains below, sequenced in a study of blood T cell repertoires in COVID-19. Using immunoSEQ multiplex PCR, the repertoire was profiled, and TCRdb retains in-frame clones only, with some absent. Of approximately 130,000 clones in the sample, around 83% are singletons; the top ten hold around 4.5%. Sequencing was performed on peripheral blood. The receptors come from a human donor in a cohort sampled during active COVID-19.

The chain is built from TRBV5-5 and TRBJ1-2, with D unresolved. This CDR3 comprises 11 residues. V was shortened by 4 bases and J by 8 bases, with 9 bases between the two germline ends. The germline CDR1 and CDR2 sequences are SGHKS and YYEKEE (reference sequence). CDR3 sequence reads: CASSLGSGYTF. The CDR3 DNA sequence: TGTGCCAGCAGCCTCGGGTCCGGCTACACCTTC.

V is TRBV9 and J is TRBJ1-1; 8 nucleotides line up with TRBD1. CDR3 size: 12 residues. With 3 bases clipped from V and 10 bases from J, the junction kept 5 bases outside the gene matches. Germline CDR1 reads SGDLS; CDR2 reads YYNGEE. The CDR3 region has the DNA TGTGCCAGCAGCGGCAGGGGGCGGCTAGCTTTCTTT. This translates into CASSGRGRLAFF.

This chain links TRBV9 with TRBJ2-3; no clear D. CDR3 length: 14 amino acids. Germline assignment: CDR1 SGDLS and CDR2 YYNGEE. Deletions cut 1 base from V and 5 bases from J, with 11 bases between. CDR3 DNA sequence: TGTGCCAGCAGCGTACAAGCGATTGGAGATACGCAGTATTTT. Amino acid sequence: CASSVQAIGDTQYF.

This clone was detected only once. V is TRBV28 and J is TRBJ2-5, with 11 positions matching TRBD1. This CDR3 is built from 16 residues. Trimming took 6 bases from V and 5 from J; bases not matched to a gene: 11. Per germline, CDR1 MDHEN and CDR2 SYDVKM. CDR3 amino acids: CASRGSGQGAGETQYF. For the CDR3, the DNA is TGTGCCAGCAGAGGTTCCGGACAGGGGGCGGGTGAGACCCAGTACTTC.

This chain links TRBV7-6 with TRBJ1-3; 9 bases fit TRBD1. The CDR3 consists of 15 residues. V shed 5 bases and J 4 bases; nucleotides not matched to a gene: 6. Germline values: CDR1 SGHVS, CDR2 FNYEAQ. CDR3 DNA sequence: TGTGCCAGCAGCATAGGACAGGGGACGGGAAACACCATATATTTT. Translation: CASSIGQGTGNTIYF. The full variable domain, in which reference TRBV7-6 and TRBJ1-3 provide the parts outside the CDR3, is GAGVSQSPRYKVTKRGQDVALRCDPISGHVSLYWYRQALGQGPEFLTYFNYEAQQDKSGLPNDRFSAERPEGSISTLTIQRTEQRDSAMYRCASSIGQGTGNTIYFGEGSWLTVV.

V usage is TRBV11-3 and J usage is TRBJ2-5; 13 nucleotides match TRBD2. CDR1 is SGHNT and CDR2 is YENEEA in the germline V gene. The V gene end was trimmed by 5 bases and the J gene end by 2 bases; junction bases not matched to a gene: 5. CDR3 size: 16 residues. CDR3 in DNA: TGTGCCAGCAGCCCCGGACTAGCGGGGGTACAAGAGACCCAGTACTTC. It translates to CASSPGLAGVQETQYF.

The J gene is TRBJ1-2, the V gene TRBV29-1, with TRBD1 matching over 9 bases. J gave up 4 bases and V 6 bases, and 9 bases lay outside the gene matches. Germline CDR1 is SQVTM and CDR2 is ANQGSEA. The CDR3 has 14 residues. The chain's CDR3 is CSVRWTGAGYGYTF. CDR3 in DNA: TGCAGCGTCCGTTGGACAGGGGCGGGCTATGGCTACACCTTC.

The V gene is TRBV4-3, the J gene TRBJ2-5, with a tentative D call TRBD2 (6 bases). The V gene lost 4 bases and the J gene lost 3 bases, with 12 bases spanning the gap. The germline V gene has CDR1 LGHNA and CDR2 YSLEER. The CDR3 is made up of 14 amino acids. In DNA, the CDR3 is TGCGCCAGCAGCCCGGGAGCCAGGGAAGAGACCCAGTACTTC. Amino acids: CASSPGAREETQYF.

The chain carries TRBV7-8 and TRBJ2-3, with 12 nucleotides matching TRBD2. Looked up from germline, CDR1 is SGHVS and CDR2 is FQNEAQ. The J segment lost 4 bases and the V segment lost 7 bases, leaving 6 bases of the junction unmatched. This CDR3 has 15 residues. CDR3 DNA sequence: TGTGCCAGCAATCTAGCGGGAGGGCCGTCAGATACGCAGTATTTT. This gives the protein CASNLAGGPSDTQYF.

This clone is medium-sized. The chain has TRBV24-1 and TRBJ2-2, with D possibly being TRBD1 (5 bases). The CDR3 runs 14 residues. The germline CDR1 and CDR2 sequences are KGHDR and SFDVKD. V lost 5 bases to trimming and J lost 3 bases, with 9 bases between them. This CDR3 reads CATSGQLDTGELFF. The CDR3 DNA follows: TGTGCCACCAGTGGACAGCTGGACACCGGGGAGCTGTTTTTT.

This clone has a handful of counts. The rearrangement links TRBV30 to TRBJ1-2, with D hard to call. This CDR3 region has 12 residues. Trimming pared 4 bases from V and 4 bases from J, leaving 10 bases between. Germline values: CDR1 GTSNPN, CDR2 SVGIG (reference sequence). CDR3 nucleotide sequence: TGTGCCTGGACCCCCTCAGGCTATGGCTACACCTTC. It is translated as CAWTPSGYGYTF.

The chain joins TRBV14 to TRBJ1-1, with a tentative D call TRBD1 (5 bases). The CDR3 runs 14 residues. CDR1 is SGHDN and CDR2 is FVKESK in the germline V gene. Deletions cut 0 bases from V and 7 bases from J, with 12 bases between. The CDR3 nucleotides read TGTGCCAGCAGCCAAGAGTTCGGGAGGGGTGAAGCTTTCTTT. Translated, it gives CASSQEFGRGEAFF. The whole variable domain, remainder taken from reference TRBV14 and TRBJ1-1, is EAGVTQFPSHSVIEKGQTVTLRCDPISGHDNLYWYRRVMGKEIKFLLHFVKESKQDESGMPNNRFLAERTGGTYSTLKVQPAELEDSGVYFCASSQEFGRGEAFFGQGTRLTVV.

The chain joins TRBV10-2 to TRBJ1-2; unclear D gene. This CDR3 has 14 amino acids. Between the trimmed V and J ends, which lost 3 bases and 10 bases, there was a span of 18 bases. The germline V gene encodes CDR1 WSHSY and CDR2 SAAADI. The CDR3 region is CASSERRPEMSYTF. CDR3 bases: TGCGCCAGCAGTGAAAGACGGCCGGAGATGTCCTACACCTTC.